This TCR beta chain is drawn from a study of T cell responses to AZD1222 COVID-19 vaccine. Whole-study findings and limits: Spike as a whole was targeted by vaccine-associated CD4 TCRs, dominant at 160-218 and 743-854. Donors skewed white British and female; clonal diversity was possibly underestimated.

The table came from immunoSEQ multiplex PCR; TCRdb's copy has only in-frame clones and leaves some out. Of approximately 130,000 clones listed, about 90% are singletons. This clone was detected once. The antigen is unknown. The source material was peripheral blood, sampled on day 0 of AZD1222 vaccination. The receptor was derived from an adult in good health.

The CDR3 DNA reads TGTGCCAGCAGCTGGGGACAGGATATTGGCTACACCTTC. This translates into CASSWGQDIGYTF. The gene calls are TRBV14 and TRBJ1-2, with 8 positions matching TRBD1. The V gene end was trimmed by 5 bases and the J gene end by 7 bases; junction bases not matched to a gene: 6. Germline CDR1 SGHDN, CDR2 FVKESK. This CDR3 contains 13 residues.